What follows are 4 T cell receptor beta chains derived from one specimen sequenced in a study of memory CD4+ T cells and cytomegalovirus serostatus. Single viable CD3+CD4+CD8-CD45RO+ cells were sorted as the memory CD4+ T cells. Libraries were prepared by immunoSEQ multiplex PCR; TCRdb keeps only in-frame clonotypes and omits some of them. This table has about 56,000 clones, more than 75% appearing once. The sequenced sample consisted of memory CD4+ T cells from blood. Receptor source: an adult in good health and CMV-seronegative.

The chain links TRBV7-9 to TRBJ2-7; D might be TRBD1 (5 bases). The CDR3 has 14 residues. V lost 1 base, J lost 1 base, and 8 bases lay in between. Germline CDR1 SEHNR, CDR2 FQNEAQ (reference sequence). In DNA, the CDR3 is TGTGCCAGCAGCTTAGTTCCAGGGTCCTACGAGCAGTACTTC. Encoded protein: CASSLVPGSYEQYF.

The chain combines TRBV6-1 with TRBJ1-3; no definite D call. Germline loops: CDR1 MNHNS, CDR2 SASEGT. The V gene lost 2 bases and the J gene lost 4 bases, with 9 bases spanning the gap. CDR3 length: 14 amino acids. The CDR3 DNA sequence: TGTGCCAGCAGTGAATTGGCAGTCGGAAACACCATATATTTT. This encodes CASSELAVGNTIYF.

The chain is built from TRBV4-3 and TRBJ2-3; D not certain. Trimming pared 1 base from V and 3 bases from J, leaving 11 bases between. This CDR3 has 15 amino acids. CDR1 and CDR2 (germline): LGHNA, YSLEER. CDR3 amino acids: CASSQGLVGTDTQYF. DNA of the CDR3: TGCGCCAGCAGCCAAGGTCTGGTCGGGACAGATACGCAGTATTTT.

The gene calls are TRBV14 and TRBJ2-7; perhaps TRBD2 as D (7 bases). V dropped 4 bases and J dropped 4 bases, with 23 bases sitting between them. This CDR3 region has 17 residues. Germline V gene lookup returns CDR1 SGHDN and CDR2 FVKESK. The CDR3 protein is CASSPRRGRGKGYEQYF. DNA for the CDR3: TGTGCCAGCAGCCCCCGCCGGGGGCGGGGGAAGGGGTACGAGCAGTACTTC.